The 24 T cell receptor beta chains given below trace back to one sample, sequenced in a study of graft-versus-host responses after intestinal transplantation. The table came from immunoSEQ multiplex PCR; TCRdb's copy has only in-frame clones and leaves some out. The repertoire consists of roughly 81,000 clones, with about four fifths occurring once and the leading ten covering roughly 0.8%. The antigens for these receptors are not known. Source: unstimulated CD4+ T cells sorted from spleen or lymph node cells, taken before intestinal transplant. These receptor sequences come from a human donor who received an intestinal transplant.

The chain links TRBV7-9 to TRBJ2-2; weak D call: TRBD2 (5 bases). The CDR3 totals 10 residues. The germline CDR1 and CDR2 sequences are SEHNR and FQNEAQ (reference sequence). Trimming shortened V by 5 bases and J by 10 bases, and 5 bases separated the two germline ends. CDR3 bases: TGTGCCAGCAGCCGGGAGGAGCTGTTTTTT. It specifies CASSREELFF. The whole variable domain, remainder taken from reference TRBV7-9 and TRBJ2-2, is DTGVSQNPRHKITKRGQNVTFRCDPISEHNRLYWYRQTLGQGPEFLTYFQNEAQLEKSRLLSDRFSAERPKGSFSTLEIQRTEQGDSAMYLCASSREELFFGEGSRLTVL.

The chain uses TRBV7-9 and TRBJ2-3, with TRBD2 matching over 7 bases. CDR1 and CDR2 (germline): SEHNR, FQNEAQ (reference sequence). J gave up 2 bases and V 7 bases, and 6 bases lay outside the gene matches. This CDR3 has 14 residues. CDR3 sequence (DNA): TGTGCCAGCACCTTTGGGGGGGACACAGATACGCAGTATTTT. Translated, it gives CASTFGGDTDTQYF.

The V gene is TRBV6-6, the J gene TRBJ1-3; TRBD1 aligns across 7 bases. Losses at the gene ends were 2 bases for V and 0 bases for J; bases not matched to a gene: 1. CDR3 length: 15 residues. Germline V gene lookup returns CDR1 MNHNY and CDR2 SVGAGI (reference sequence). In DNA form, the CDR3 reads TGTGCCAGCAGTTACGACAGGGTCTCTGGAAACACCATATATTTT. The encoded protein is CASSYDRVSGNTIYF.

This clone was picked up a small number of times. The chain is built from TRBV27 and TRBJ2-1, with D hard to call. The CDR3 runs to 15 residues. Per germline, CDR1 MNHEY and CDR2 SMNVEV (reference sequence). Trimming took off 2 bases at V and 1 base at J, with 9 bases between the two ends. The CDR3 coding sequence is TGTGCCAGCAGTTTAATGGGCAGGTCCTACAATGAGCAGTTCTTC. As protein: CASSLMGRSYNEQFF.

The chain joins TRBV5-1 to TRBJ2-1; D may be TRBD2 (5 bases). Trimming removed 1 base at V and 0 bases at J, with 8 bases between. The CDR3 is made up of 15 amino acids. Germline CDR1 and CDR2: SGHRS and YFSETQ. The CDR3 bases are TGCGCCAGCAGCTTGAGTGGGAGCTCCTACAATGAGCAGTTCTTC. Its translation: CASSLSGSSYNEQFF.

This rearrangement joins TRBV28 to TRBJ2-7, with no clear D. The CDR3 consists of 12 residues. Trimming left V 5 bases short and J 2 bases short, with 7 bases between. CDR1 is MDHEN, CDR2 SYDVKM, per germline. This CDR3 is CASSTVTYEQYF. CDR3 nucleotides: TGTGCCAGCAGTACAGTCACCTACGAGCAGTACTTC. Supplemented by reference TRBV28 and TRBJ2-7, the full variable domain reads DVKVTQSSRYLVKRTGEKVFLECVQDMDHENMFWYRQDPGLGLRLIYFSYDVKMKEKGDIPEGYSVSREKKERFSLILESASTNQTSMYLCASSTVTYEQYFGPGTRLTVT.

The gene calls are TRBV10-3 and TRBJ2-1; a possible D gene is TRBD2 (6 bases). V lost 0 bases to trimming and J lost 14 bases, with 11 bases between them. From germline, CDR1 is ENHRY and CDR2 SYGVKD. This CDR3 contains 12 residues. The CDR3 reads CAISESEGLEFF. The DNA of the CDR3 is TGTGCCATCAGTGAGTCGGAGGGGTTGGAGTTCTTC.

This chain joins TRBV6-1 and TRBJ1-4; 9 bases agree with TRBD1. Germline trimming cut 3 bases from V and 8 bases from J; bases unmatched to any gene: 4. The germline gives CDR1 MNHNS, CDR2 SASEGT. The CDR3 has 14 amino acids. CDR3 loop: CASSEGQGGEKLFF. As DNA, the CDR3 is TGTGCCAGCAGTGAGGGACAGGGAGGGGAAAAACTGTTTTTT.

The V call is TRBV7-2, the J call TRBJ2-5; 11 nucleotides align to TRBD2. The CDR3 totals 16 residues. The trim removed 1 base at V and 4 bases at J, leaving 5 bases unmatched. CDR1 and CDR2 (germline): SGHTA, FQGNSA. CDR3 sequence reads: CASSLGRLAGLETQYF. Written as DNA, the CDR3 is TGTGCCAGCAGCTTAGGGCGACTAGCGGGGTTAGAGACCCAGTACTTC.

This clone was seen only a few times. The V and J genes are TRBV6-1 and TRBJ1-1; a weak D match, TRBD1 (5 bases). The CDR3 is 17 residues long. Germline V gene sequence: CDR1 MNHNS, CDR2 SASEGT. V lost 4 bases and J 0 bases, leaving 18 bases between the germline ends. Here the CDR3 reads CASSAFQSTVMNTEAFF. The CDR3 DNA reads as TGTGCCAGCAGTGCATTTCAATCGACAGTCATGAACACTGAAGCTTTCTTT.

The rearrangement uses TRBV28 and TRBJ2-7; 7 bases are a match to TRBD1. J gave up 2 bases and V 4 bases, and 17 bases lay outside the gene matches. From germline, CDR1 is MDHEN and CDR2 SYDVKM. The CDR3 is 18 residues long. As DNA, the CDR3 is TGTGCCAGCAGTTCCCTATTATATGGCCCGGGACAGACCTACGAGCAGTACTTC. It specifies CASSSLLYGPGQTYEQYF.

This rearrangement joins TRBV5-1 to TRBJ2-5; 13 nucleotides agree with TRBD2. The CDR3 extends over 16 amino acids. Germline assignment: CDR1 SGHRS and CDR2 YFSETQ. The junction had 8 bases not matched to a gene; V was cut back by 4 bases and J by 5 bases. The CDR3 reads CASSRTSGSNLETQYF. The DNA for the CDR3 is TGCGCCAGCAGCCGGACTAGCGGGAGTAATTTGGAGACCCAGTACTTC.

The genes are TRBV13 and TRBJ1-1; a possible D gene is TRBD1 (6 bases). Per germline, CDR1 PRHDT and CDR2 FYEKMQ (reference sequence). The CDR3 runs to 13 residues. Trimming shortened V by 2 bases and J by 4 bases, and 8 bases separated the two germline ends. The CDR3 DNA is TGTGCCAGCAGCTTAAGGGGGTTCACTGAAGCTTTCTTT. Translated, it gives CASSLRGFTEAFF.

This chain links TRBV6-1 with TRBJ2-7; 7 positions match TRBD2. Losses at the gene ends were 7 bases for V and 0 bases for J; bases not matched to a gene: 6. The CDR3 has 14 residues. The V gene's germline CDR1 is MNHNS and CDR2 SASEGT. The CDR3 nucleotides are TGTGCCAGCATTGGGCGGGGGATCTCCTACGAGCAGTACTTC. Translating gives CASIGRGISYEQYF.

The rearrangement links TRBV5-1 to TRBJ2-7, with TRBD2 as a possible D gene (7 bases). Germline assignment: CDR1 SGHRS and CDR2 YFSETQ. The CDR3 has 14 amino acids. Between the trimmed V and J ends, which lost 0 bases and 7 bases, there was a span of 14 bases. The CDR3 bases are TGCGCCAGCAGCTTGGATAGGGGGGGGCGTGAGCAGTACTTC. Its translation is CASSLDRGGREQYF. The variable domain in full, with the rest retrieved from reference TRBV5-1 and TRBJ2-7, is KAGVTQTPRYLIKTRGQQVTLSCSPISGHRSVSWYQQTPGQGLQFLFEYFSETQRNKGNFPGRFSGRQFSNSRSEMNVSTLELGDSALYLCASSLDRGGREQYFGPGTRLTVT.

V gene TRBV6-1 combines with J gene TRBJ1-2, with 8 bases that match TRBD1. Germline CDR1 MNHNS, CDR2 SASEGT. V shed 4 bases and J 2 bases; nucleotides not matched to a gene: 3. This CDR3 is 14 amino acids long. This CDR3 is CASSGTGRNYGYTF. Written as DNA, the CDR3 is TGTGCCAGCAGTGGGACAGGGAGAAACTATGGCTACACCTTC.

The gene calls are TRBV19 and TRBJ1-1, with D tentatively TRBD1 (6 bases). The CDR3 spans 15 residues. V was clipped by 2 bases and J by 0 bases, with 10 bases between them. The germline V gene encodes CDR1 LNHDA and CDR2 SQIVND (reference sequence). The CDR3 DNA reads TGTGCCAGTAGTATATTGAGGGACATGAACACTGAAGCTTTCTTT. Protein sequence: CASSILRDMNTEAFF.

A single count supports this clone. The chain employs TRBV6-5 and TRBJ2-2; 9 bases map to TRBD1. The V and J ends lost 2 bases and 3 bases, in that order; junction bases with no gene match: 4. The CDR3 totals 16 residues. The germline V gene has CDR1 MNHEY and CDR2 SVGAGI. The CDR3 DNA is TGTGCCAGCAGTTACACGGGGACAGGGCACACCGGGGAGCTGTTTTTT. Translating gives CASSYTGTGHTGELFF.

The chain combines TRBV4-1 with TRBJ2-1; 7 bases line up with TRBD2. V gave up 4 bases and J gave up 5 bases; unmatched junction bases: 11. CDR1 and CDR2 (germline): MGHRA, YSYEKL. There are 16 residues in the CDR3. The CDR3 DNA is TGCGCCAGCAGCCGCTTACTCGGGGGGACCCACAATGAGCAGTTCTTC. Amino acid sequence: CASSRLLGGTHNEQFF.

The chain joins TRBV7-9 to TRBJ2-2; 8 positions match TRBD1. The germline V gene has CDR1 SEHNR and CDR2 FQNEAQ (reference sequence). Trimming at V came to 8 bases and at J to 4 bases, leaving 9 bases not matched to a gene. The CDR3 loop spans 15 amino acids. This chain's CDR3 is CASGGPGQVTGELFF. CDR3 in DNA: TGTGCCAGCGGGGGACCGGGACAGGTCACCGGGGAGCTGTTTTTT.

This chain connects TRBV7-8 to TRBJ1-2; 7 bases agree with TRBD1. The CDR3 has 16 residues. J lost 4 bases, V lost 1 base, and 9 bases had no gene match. Germline V lookup: CDR1 SGHVS, CDR2 FQNEAQ. CDR3 loop: CASSLGRQGRIYGYTF. In DNA, the CDR3 is TGTGCCAGCAGCTTAGGGAGACAGGGTAGGATCTATGGCTACACCTTC. The full variable domain, its missing parts supplied by reference TRBV7-8 and TRBJ1-2, is GAGVSQSPRYKVAKRGQDVALRCDPISGHVSLFWYQQALGQGPEFLTYFQNEAQLDKSGLPSDRFFAERPEGSVSTLKIQRTQQEDSAVYLCASSLGRQGRIYGYTFGSGTRLTVV.

In its sample, this clone was seen once. At one of its ends the junction is not consistent with the germline gene, which may arise from a read error. The J gene is TRBJ1-1, the V gene TRBV5-4; possible D gene TRBD1, 6 bases. CDR1 and CDR2 (germline): SGHNT, YYREEE (reference sequence). The CDR3 totals 14 residues. The CDR3 sequence: CASRLGGRDTEAFF. As DNA, the CDR3 is TGTGCCAGCAGGTTGGGGGGGCGAGACACTGAAGCTTTCTTT.

The chain carries TRBV7-7 and TRBJ1-1; a weak D match, TRBD1 (5 bases). The V end was cut by 5 bases, the J end by 2 bases, with 9 bases between. This CDR3 has 13 amino acids. Germline CDR1 and CDR2: SSHAT and FNYEAQ (reference sequence). CDR3 sequence (DNA): TGTGCCAGCAGCGCACAGGTTAACACTGAAGCTTTCTTT. Its translation: CASSAQVNTEAFF.

The rearrangement joins TRBV2 to TRBJ1-1; no reliable D call. Trimming cost V 4 bases and J 6 bases, with 3 bases left between them. The CDR3 is 10 amino acids. Germline V gene lookup returns CDR1 SNHLY and CDR2 FYNNEI. The CDR3 loop reads CASSVSEAFF. CDR3 nucleotide sequence: TGTGCCAGCAGTGTCTCTGAAGCTTTCTTT.